This T cell receptor (beta chain) was profiled in a study of CD8 T cells in Susac syndrome. Study as a whole: Patients with Susac syndrome who were sequenced included six with active disease and fewer than ten in remission.

Germline lookup yields CDR1 MDHEN and CDR2 SYDVKM. This CDR3 is built from 16 residues. J lost 2 bases, V lost 10 bases, and 16 bases had no gene match. With random hexamers, roughly 0.45 to 1 ug RNA was reverse transcribed. TCRdb used MiXCR to reprocess the immunoSEQ multiplex PCR reads, holding one entry per CDR3 protein. The sample has around 150,000 distinct CDR3 sequences; 95% are singletons. This receptor was identified in a human donor with Susac syndrome. The chain joins TRBV28 to TRBJ2-7; 8 bases match TRBD2. Sequencing was done on a sample of CD8+ T cells from PBMCs. CDR3 nucleotides: TGTGCCACCTTTGCTGTCGACGGGACTAGGCCCTACGAGCAGTACTTC. This gives the protein CATFAVDGTRPYEQYF. Looking up the rest from reference TRBV28 and TRBJ2-7 gives the full variable domain: DVKVTQSSRYLVKRTGEKVFLECVQDMDHENMFWYRQDPGLGLRLIYFSYDVKMKEKGDIPEGYSVSREKKERFSLILESASTNQTSMYLCATFAVDGTRPYEQYFGPGTRLTVT.